Sequencing of this T cell receptor (beta chain) was carried out in a study of control samples from healthy donors and cancer patients. Germline trimming cut 1 base from V and 3 bases from J; bases unmatched to any gene: 6. CDR1 and CDR2 (germline): SGHTA, FQGNSA. The CDR3 is 15 amino acids. Sequencing used immunoSEQ multiplex PCR; TCRdb keeps in-frame clones, though not all of them. The sample includes 90,000 to 150,000 clones, approximately 90% of them seen just once. The rearrangement joins TRBV7-2 to TRBJ2-7; 7 bases are a match to TRBD1. The sequenced sample consisted of blood. The TCR originated in a woman under 30 in good health. CDR3: CASSLVGTDDYEQYF. The CDR3 nucleotides read TGTGCCAGCAGCTTAGTTGGGACAGACGACTACGAGCAGTACTTC.